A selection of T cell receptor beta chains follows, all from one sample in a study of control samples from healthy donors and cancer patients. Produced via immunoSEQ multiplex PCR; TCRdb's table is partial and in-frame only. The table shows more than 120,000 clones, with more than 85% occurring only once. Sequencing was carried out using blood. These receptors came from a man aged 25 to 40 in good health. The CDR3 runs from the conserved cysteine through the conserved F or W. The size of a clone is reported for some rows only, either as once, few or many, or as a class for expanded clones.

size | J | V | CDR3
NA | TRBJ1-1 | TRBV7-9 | CASSPRTNTEAFF
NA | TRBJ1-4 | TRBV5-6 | CASSLGGSEKLFF
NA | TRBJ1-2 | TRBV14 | CASSQDVGGFTYGYTF
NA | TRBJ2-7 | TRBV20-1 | CSARDSYEQYF
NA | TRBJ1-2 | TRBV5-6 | CASSFVSDGYTF
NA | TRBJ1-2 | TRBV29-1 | CSVGTGANYGYTF
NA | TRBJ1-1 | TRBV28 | CASSLNVGSGSFF
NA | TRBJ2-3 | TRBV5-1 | CASSLEGGPDTQYF
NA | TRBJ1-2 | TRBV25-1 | CAIDRGYGYTF
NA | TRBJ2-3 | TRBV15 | CATSRGPGEVSDTQYF
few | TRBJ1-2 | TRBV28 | CASSFIRDGNYGYTF
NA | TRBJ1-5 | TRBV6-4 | CASSDTGGNQPQHF
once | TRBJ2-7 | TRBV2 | CASSRDRGYEQYF
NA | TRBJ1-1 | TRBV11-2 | CASSPHTLATEAFF
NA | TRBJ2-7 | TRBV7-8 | CASSLLAGLDYEQYF
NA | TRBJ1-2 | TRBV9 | CASSVNRGAGYTF
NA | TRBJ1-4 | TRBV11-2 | CASSRWGRRDEKLFF
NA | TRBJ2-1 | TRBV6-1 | CASSGPTGGAPGEQFF
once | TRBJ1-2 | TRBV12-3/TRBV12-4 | CASTPGLYGYTF
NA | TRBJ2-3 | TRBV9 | CASSVEIALTDTQYF
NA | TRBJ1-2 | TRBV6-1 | CASSERDRGRRHGYTF
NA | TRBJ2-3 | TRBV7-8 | CASSLAFLDPITDTQYF
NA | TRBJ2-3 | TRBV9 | CASEGPTDTQYF
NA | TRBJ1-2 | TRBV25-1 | CASSEGGASDGYTF
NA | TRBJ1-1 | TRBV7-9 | CASTSDVSGRNTEAFF
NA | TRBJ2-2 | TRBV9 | CASSVAVVATGELFF
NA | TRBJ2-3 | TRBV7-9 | CASSLVRAGVTDTQYF
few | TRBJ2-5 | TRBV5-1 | CASSGPSTSGGAQETQYF
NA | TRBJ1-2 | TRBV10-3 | CAISESTGQGSFGYTF